The clone carrying this TCR beta chain has just a few counts. Its target is not known. This sample is part of a study of neurological immune-mediated disorders. General study results and limits: When grouped phylogenetically, the repertoires of 18 of the 34 multiple sclerosis patients fell together in one related-CDR3 cluster, which is a possible signature. The greatest TCR clonal expansion occurred in HTLV-1-associated myelopathy and the least in multiple sclerosis, which fell below healthy controls.

The ends were cut back, 3 bases at V and 2 bases at J, with 16 bases in the middle. This CDR3 spans 15 amino acids. Per germline, CDR1 DFQATT and CDR2 SNEGSKA (reference sequence). By 5'RACE with 10-nucleotide random UMIs, the cDNA was made. TCRdb independently ran MiXCR on the 5' RACE reads; one entry per CDR3 protein. Of some 57,000 distinct CDR3 sequences listed, around 4% are singletons. The source of this sequence is a man in his 60s with multiple sclerosis. The sequencing sample was made of PBMCs. V gene TRBV20-1 combines with J gene TRBJ1-1; perhaps TRBD1 as D (6 bases). The CDR3 bases are TGCAGTGCTAGCCGAGCCGGGACAAGCAACACTGAAGCTTTCTTT. Encoded protein: CSASRAGTSNTEAFF.